The 21 T cell receptor beta chains in this list originate from one sample, sequenced in a study of a mutant IDH1 vaccine in newly diagnosed glioma. Antigens of these TCRs are unknown. Documented time point: week 35, safety follow-up. Vaccination used 300 ug of mutant IDH1 20-mer peptide per dose, with topical imiquimod. Assay: immunoSEQ multiplex PCR; the TCRdb copy retains only in-frame clones and omits some. The table shows roughly 51,000 clones, with approximately 80% occurring only once. The sample was PBMCs, taken from a glioma patient whose treatment included an IDH1 peptide vaccine. These receptors all come from a man in his forties or fifties with glioma.

The chain links TRBV19 to TRBJ2-7; TRBD1 matches at 8 bases. The CDR3 length is 16 residues. Trimming at V came to 4 bases and at J to 2 bases, leaving 10 bases not matched to a gene. Per germline, CDR1 LNHDA and CDR2 SQIVND (reference sequence). The CDR3 DNA reads TGTGCCAGTAGTACGACTGACAGGGGTCTTGCCTACGAGCAGTACTTC. This sequence encodes CASSTTDRGLAYEQYF.

The gene calls are TRBV30 and TRBJ2-7, with D tentatively TRBD2 (6 bases). The CDR3 runs to 15 residues. Germline V gene lookup returns CDR1 GTSNPN and CDR2 SVGIG (reference sequence). V lost 3 bases and J lost 6, with 21 bases in between. The CDR3 coding sequence is TGTGCCTGGAGCCCGGGACTTCTAGTGGGCTCCGAGCAGTACTTC. Protein sequence: CAWSPGLLVGSEQYF.

The chain employs TRBV2 and TRBJ2-1, with 7 bases fitting TRBD1. V gave up 8 bases and J gave up 4 bases; unmatched junction bases: 5. This CDR3 region has 13 residues. Germline V gives CDR1 SNHLY, CDR2 FYNNEI. CDR3 in amino acids: CASEGGQYNEQFF. CDR3 nucleotides: TGTGCCAGCGAAGGGGGCCAGTACAATGAGCAGTTCTTC.

About this clone itself: Other nucleotide sequences from this sample produce the same CDR3. This rearrangement joins TRBV5-1 to TRBJ2-3; D is possibly TRBD2 (5 bases). The CDR3 is 13 amino acids. Per the germline V gene, CDR1 is SGHRS and CDR2 is YFSETQ. Trimming pared 4 bases from V and 0 bases from J, leaving 6 bases between. CDR3 in DNA: TGCGCCAGCAGCGGAGGCAGCACAGATACGCAGTATTTT. Translating gives CASSGGSTDTQYF.

J is TRBJ1-2 and V is TRBV29-1; no clear D. This CDR3 is built from 14 residues. The V gene's germline CDR1 is SQVTM and CDR2 ANQGSEA. V was shortened by 4 bases and J by 9 bases, with 21 bases between the two germline ends. CDR3 in DNA: TGCAGCGTTGGAGGGCCGCCCGGGGAAGTAAGCTACACCTTC. Translation gives CSVGGPPGEVSYTF.

V and J are TRBV5-1 and TRBJ2-2; D is possibly TRBD2 (5 bases). Trimming shortened V by 2 bases and J by 2 bases, and 10 bases separated the two germline ends. This CDR3 has 15 residues. CDR1 is SGHRS, CDR2 YFSETQ, per germline. The CDR3 sequence is CASSFDSANTGELFF. CDR3 sequence (DNA): TGCGCCAGCAGCTTTGATAGCGCTAACACCGGGGAGCTGTTTTTT.

The chain uses TRBV5-1 and TRBJ2-7; a possible D gene is TRBD1 (5 bases). This CDR3 region has 14 residues. V was clipped by 0 bases and J by 3 bases, with 10 bases between them. CDR1 SGHRS and CDR2 YFSETQ come from the germline V gene. The DNA of the CDR3 is TGCGCCAGCAGCTTGGGGGGCACTCTCTACGAGCAGTACTTC. Encoded protein: CASSLGGTLYEQYF.

With respect to this clone: This specimen includes other DNA sequences encoding the same CDR3. The chain joins TRBV30 to TRBJ1-5; D possibly corresponds to TRBD1 (5 bases). This CDR3 has 13 amino acids. V was pared by 4 bases and J by 7 bases, with 14 bases between. The V gene's germline CDR1 is GTSNPN and CDR2 SVGIG (reference sequence). In DNA, the CDR3 is TGTGCCTGGACCGGGGGGGGAACCCAGCCCCAGCATTTT. It translates to CAWTGGGTQPQHF.

The rearrangement uses TRBV29-1 and TRBJ2-1; D is possibly TRBD2 (6 bases). CDR1 is SQVTM, CDR2 ANQGSEA, per germline. Trimming stripped 4 bases from V and 3 bases from J, with 22 bases between. The CDR3 totals 17 residues. CDR3 sequence (DNA): TGCAGCGTTGGGTCCCGGAAAGCTCTGGGGGGCTACAATGAGCAGTTCTTC. The encoded protein is CSVGSRKALGGYNEQFF.

This clone has just one count. The rearrangement links TRBV6-5 to TRBJ1-5, with D uncertain. Trimming took 10 bases from V and 7 from J, leaving 20 bases between them. The germline CDR1 and CDR2 sequences are MNHEY and SVGAGI. The CDR3 consists of 14 residues. CDR3 DNA: TGTGCCACCAACGCCGCCTGGGGAAGACAGCCCCAGCATTTT. Translating it yields CATNAAWGRQPQHF.

The chain uses TRBV2 and TRBJ1-2; D may be TRBD1 (5 bases). The V gene lost 7 bases and the J gene lost 4 bases, with 13 bases spanning the gap. Germline CDR1 is SNHLY and CDR2 is FYNNEI. This CDR3 comprises 13 residues. The CDR3 sequence: CASTSRGGYGYTF. CDR3 nucleotides: TGTGCCAGCACCTCCCGGGGGGGCTATGGCTACACCTTC.

This rearrangement joins TRBV7-9 to TRBJ1-2; the D gene is possibly TRBD1 (6 bases). CDR3 length equals 14 residues. Germline V gene sequence: CDR1 SEHNR, CDR2 FQNEAQ (reference sequence). V was pared by 6 bases and J by 4 bases, with 15 bases between. CDR3 bases: TGTGCCAGCAGTGTAGGGGGGGTCTCCTATGGCTACACCTTC. Encoded protein: CASSVGGVSYGYTF.

The chain combines TRBV5-4 with TRBJ2-3, with TRBD2 as a possible D gene (6 bases). This CDR3 has 15 residues. V was trimmed by 0 bases and J by 3 bases, leaving 11 bases between them. The germline V gene encodes CDR1 SGHNT and CDR2 YYREEE (reference sequence). CDR3 in DNA: TGTGCCAGCAGCTTGGCTGGGGGGAGGACAGATACGCAGTATTTT. It yields the protein CASSLAGGRTDTQYF.

The chain couples TRBV6-5 to TRBJ2-3; D possibly uses TRBD1 or TRBD2 (5 bases each). V was clipped by 2 bases and J by 2 bases, with 11 bases between them. The CDR3 loop spans 15 amino acids. In germline, CDR1 is MNHEY, CDR2 SVGAGI. DNA for the CDR3: TGTGCCAGCAGTTACCGGGGCTTATTCACAGATACGCAGTATTTT. This gives the protein CASSYRGLFTDTQYF.

The chain has TRBV29-1 and TRBJ2-7; tentative D call: TRBD1 (6 bases). Germline V lookup: CDR1 SQVTM, CDR2 ANQGSEA. V was trimmed by 3 bases and J by 1 base, leaving 22 bases between them. The length of the CDR3 is 17 residues. In nucleotides, the CDR3 is TGCAGCGTTGAGGTGACCCGGGCGGACAGAGTTTCCTACGAGCAGTACTTC. It yields the protein CSVEVTRADRVSYEQYF.

The table lists this clone with a count of one. The chain carries TRBV6-5 and TRBJ1-2; 10 bases agree with TRBD1. Germline-derived CDR1 and CDR2 are MNHEY and SVGAGI. CDR3 length equals 15 residues. Losses at the gene ends were 5 bases for V and 4 bases for J; bases not matched to a gene: 7. In nucleotides, the CDR3 is TGTGCCAGCAGTACCCCGGGACAGGGGACCTATGGCTACACCTTC. Encoded protein: CASSTPGQGTYGYTF.

The chain employs TRBV6-5 and TRBJ2-3, with 8 bases matching TRBD2. CDR1 is MNHEY, CDR2 SVGAGI, per germline. V lost 6 bases and J lost 6; bases outside the gene matches: 11. The CDR3 spans 15 residues. The CDR3 bases are TGTGCCAGCAGGAAAGCGGGGGCCCAAAGGGATACGCAGTATTTT. Amino acids: CASRKAGAQRDTQYF.

This clone has only one observation. CDR3 DNA sequence: TGTGCCAGCAGCCCGGCCGGACTGCAAGATGGCTACACCTTC. Its protein is CASSPAGLQDGYTF. The genes are TRBV2 and TRBJ1-2; D not resolved. This CDR3 is 14 amino acids long. V lost 6 bases and J 6 bases, leaving 17 bases between the germline ends. Germline CDR1 is SNHLY and CDR2 is FYNNEI.

The chain joins TRBV4-1 to TRBJ2-3; 7 bases agree with TRBD2. The CDR3 extends over 15 amino acids. The trim removed 3 bases at V and 4 bases at J, leaving 7 bases unmatched. Germline values: CDR1 MGHRA, CDR2 YSYEKL. This CDR3 is CASSQGTNAPDTQYF. The CDR3 bases are TGCGCCAGCAGCCAGGGGACTAACGCCCCAGATACGCAGTATTTT.

The chain carries TRBV5-1 and TRBJ1-4, with a possible D match to TRBD1 (6 bases). The CDR3 is 16 amino acids. From germline, CDR1 is SGHRS and CDR2 YFSETQ. V lost 3 bases and J lost 5, with 17 bases in between. The CDR3 loop is CASSSAPGAQNEKLFF. The DNA of the CDR3 is TGCGCCAGCAGCTCGGCTCCAGGGGCCCAAAATGAAAAACTGTTTTTT.

This clone was detected a few times. This chain uses TRBV29-1 with TRBJ1-1; TRBD1 aligns across 8 bases. Germline V gene data show CDR1 as SQVTM and CDR2 as ANQGSEA. The CDR3 covers 14 residues. V was clipped by 8 bases and J by 1 base; unmatched bases: 9. The CDR3, as DNA: TGCAGCTCACACTCCGGGACAGGGAACACTGAAGCTTTCTTT. Translating gives CSSHSGTGNTEAFF.